This T cell receptor beta chain was found in a study of blood T cells in healthy people across ages. For this clonotype: This may be a read error: a much more frequent sequence differs by one nucleotide.

Germline V CDR1 and CDR2: SGHTA, FQGNSA. CDR3 size: 16 residues. The use of a sample-barcoded 5' primer and a J-beta primer mix characterized a second PCR of roughly 6 to 11 cycles. Each CDR3 protein gets one entry after TCRdb re-called the 5' RACE reads with MiXCR. The sample consists of hundreds of thousands of distinct CDR3 sequences, around 28% of them appearing once. The chain uses TRBV7-2 and TRBJ2-1; D is possibly TRBD1 (6 bases). This receptor was taken from a woman aged 80 or over in good health. Sequenced input: blood. Written as DNA, the CDR3 is TGTGCCAGCAGCCCCCAGGACAGACTTATGTACAATGAGGAGTTCTTC. Translation gives CASSPQDRLMYNEEFF.